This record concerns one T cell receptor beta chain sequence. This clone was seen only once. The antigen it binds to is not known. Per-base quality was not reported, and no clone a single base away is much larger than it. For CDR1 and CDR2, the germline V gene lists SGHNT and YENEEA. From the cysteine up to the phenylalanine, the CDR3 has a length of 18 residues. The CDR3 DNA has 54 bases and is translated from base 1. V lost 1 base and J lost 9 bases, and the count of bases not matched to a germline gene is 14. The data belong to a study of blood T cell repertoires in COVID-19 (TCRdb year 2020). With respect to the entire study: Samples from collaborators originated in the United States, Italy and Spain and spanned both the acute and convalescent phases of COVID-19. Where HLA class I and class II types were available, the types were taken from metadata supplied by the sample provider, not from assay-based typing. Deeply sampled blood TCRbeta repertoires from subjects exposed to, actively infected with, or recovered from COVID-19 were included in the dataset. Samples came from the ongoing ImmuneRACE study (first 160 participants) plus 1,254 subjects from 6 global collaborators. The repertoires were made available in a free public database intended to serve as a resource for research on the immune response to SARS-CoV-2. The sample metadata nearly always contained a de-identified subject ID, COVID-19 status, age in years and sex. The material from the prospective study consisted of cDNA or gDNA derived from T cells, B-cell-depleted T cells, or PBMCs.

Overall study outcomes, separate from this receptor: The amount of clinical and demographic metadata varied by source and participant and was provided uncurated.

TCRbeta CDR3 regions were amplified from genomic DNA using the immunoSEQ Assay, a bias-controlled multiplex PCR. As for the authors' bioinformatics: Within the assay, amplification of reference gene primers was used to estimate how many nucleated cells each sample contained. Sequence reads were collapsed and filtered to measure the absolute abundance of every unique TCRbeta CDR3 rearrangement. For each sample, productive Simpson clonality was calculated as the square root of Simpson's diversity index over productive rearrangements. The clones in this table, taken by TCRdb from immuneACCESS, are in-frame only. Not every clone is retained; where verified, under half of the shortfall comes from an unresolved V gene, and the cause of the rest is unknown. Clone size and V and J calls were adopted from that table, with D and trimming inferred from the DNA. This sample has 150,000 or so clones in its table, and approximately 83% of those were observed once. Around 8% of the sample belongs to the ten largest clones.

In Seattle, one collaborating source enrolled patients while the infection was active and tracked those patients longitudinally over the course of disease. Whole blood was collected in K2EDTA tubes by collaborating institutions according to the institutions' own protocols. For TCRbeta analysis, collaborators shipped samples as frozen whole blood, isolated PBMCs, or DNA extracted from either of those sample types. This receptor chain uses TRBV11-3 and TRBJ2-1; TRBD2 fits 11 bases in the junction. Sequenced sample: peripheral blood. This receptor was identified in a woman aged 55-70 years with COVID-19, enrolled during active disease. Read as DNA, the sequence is TGTGCCAGCAGCTTAGGAGTGGTCGCGCTAGCGGGGGGAGGTGAGCAGTTCTTC. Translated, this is CASSLGVVALAGGGEQFF.